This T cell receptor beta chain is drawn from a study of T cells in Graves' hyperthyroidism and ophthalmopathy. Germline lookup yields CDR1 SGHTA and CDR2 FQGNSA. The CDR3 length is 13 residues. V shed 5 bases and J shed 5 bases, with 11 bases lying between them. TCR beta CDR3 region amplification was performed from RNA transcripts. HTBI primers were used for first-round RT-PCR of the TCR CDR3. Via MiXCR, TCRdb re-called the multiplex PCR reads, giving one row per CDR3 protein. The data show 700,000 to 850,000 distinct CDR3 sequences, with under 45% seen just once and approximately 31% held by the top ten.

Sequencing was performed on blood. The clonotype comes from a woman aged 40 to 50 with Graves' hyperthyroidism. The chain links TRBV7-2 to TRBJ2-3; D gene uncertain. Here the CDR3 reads CASSPYLGDTQYF. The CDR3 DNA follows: TGTGCCAGCAGCCCATACCTGGGAGATACGCAGTATTTT.